This passage covers 26 T cell receptor beta chains from one sample sequenced in a study of blood T cell repertoires in COVID-19. Method: immunoSEQ multiplex PCR; TCRdb's copy keeps in-frame clones and lacks some. The repertoire holds approximately 90,000 clones, more than 75% seen once, with around 7% in the top ten. Source material: peripheral blood. The source of these receptors is a human donor with acute or convalescent COVID-19. The donor label of this sample is uncertain.

The chain is built from TRBV9 and TRBJ2-1; unclear D gene. Germline V gives CDR1 SGDLS, CDR2 YYNGEE. The CDR3 extends over 12 amino acids. Trimming shortened V by 4 bases and J by 9 bases, and 11 bases separated the two germline ends. The CDR3 loop reads CASSIWAFEQFF. The CDR3 region has the DNA TGTGCCAGCAGCATATGGGCGTTTGAGCAGTTCTTC.

The chain uses TRBV4-2 and TRBJ1-2; the match to TRBD1 covers 8 bases. Unmatched junction bases numbered 6, after V lost 3 bases and J lost 0 bases. The CDR3 consists of 16 residues. The germline V gene encodes CDR1 LGHNA and CDR2 YNFKEQ. CDR3 nucleotides: TGTGCCAGCAGCCACCCCGGACAGGGCTCTAACTATGGCTACACCTTC. Its protein product is CASSHPGQGSNYGYTF.

This sequence joins TRBV13 and TRBJ1-2; 7 bases match TRBD1. Per germline, CDR1 PRHDT and CDR2 FYEKMQ (reference sequence). Germline trimming cut 5 bases from V and 3 bases from J; bases unmatched to any gene: 3. The CDR3 is 13 amino acids. CDR3 sequence reads: CASSPRGHYGYTF. CDR3 DNA sequence: TGTGCCAGCAGCCCGAGGGGGCACTATGGCTACACCTTC.

The rearrangement uses TRBV5-4 and TRBJ2-7; TRBD2 matches at 9 bases. The ends lost 4 bases at V and 5 bases at J; junction bases unmatched: 10. Germline V lookup: CDR1 SGHNT, CDR2 YYREEE (reference sequence). The CDR3 covers 15 residues. The CDR3, as DNA: TGTGCCAGCAGCAGGGGACTAGCAACGTTTGACGAGCAGTACTTC. It yields the protein CASSRGLATFDEQYF.

V is TRBV5-1 and J is TRBJ2-7; weak D call: TRBD2 (5 bases). V was clipped by 2 bases and J by 0 bases, with 12 bases between them. The CDR3 loop spans 15 amino acids. Germline V gene data show CDR1 as SGHRS and CDR2 as YFSETQ. CDR3 residues: CASSFETGSSYEQYF. The CDR3 DNA follows: TGCGCCAGCAGCTTCGAGACGGGGAGCTCCTACGAGCAGTACTTC.

The chain has TRBV7-3 and TRBJ2-1, with 7 bases lining up with TRBD1. The junction had 3 bases not matched to a gene; V was cut back by 0 bases and J by 4 bases. The CDR3 totals 15 residues. From germline, CDR1 is SGHTA and CDR2 FQGTGA. The CDR3 is CASSLTGTAYNEQFF. Written as DNA, the CDR3 is TGTGCCAGCAGCTTAACAGGGACAGCATACAATGAGCAGTTCTTC.

The chain combines TRBV7-6 with TRBJ2-1; 8 positions match TRBD1. This CDR3 comprises 15 residues. The V segment lost 5 bases and the J segment 2 bases; nucleotides outside the gene matches: 5. Germline V gene data show CDR1 as SGHVS and CDR2 as FNYEAQ. The chain's CDR3 is CASSRGQGTYNEQFF. In DNA, the CDR3 is TGTGCCAGCAGCCGAGGACAGGGTACCTACAATGAGCAGTTCTTC.

The J gene is TRBJ2-5, the V gene TRBV5-1, with TRBD1 identical over 7 bases. The germline V gene encodes CDR1 SGHRS and CDR2 YFSETQ. CDR3 size: 14 residues. V lost 3 bases and J lost 2; bases outside the gene matches: 4. Here the CDR3 reads CASSYTGVQETQYF. CDR3 DNA sequence: TGCGCCAGCAGCTACACAGGGGTTCAAGAGACCCAGTACTTC.

The CDR3: CASSTSSGGSTDTQYF. In DNA form, the CDR3 reads TGTGCCAGTAGTACATCTTCGGGGGGAAGCACAGATACGCAGTATTTT. The V call is TRBV19, the J call TRBJ2-3; 7 bases align to TRBD2. The trim removed 4 bases at V and 0 bases at J, leaving 7 bases unmatched. The germline CDR1 and CDR2 sequences are LNHDA and SQIVND (reference sequence). The CDR3 loop spans 16 amino acids.

The rearrangement uses TRBV2 and TRBJ2-1; D possibly corresponds to TRBD1 (5 bases). The CDR3 contains 12 residues. Germline loops: CDR1 SNHLY, CDR2 FYNNEI. The ends were cut back, 6 bases at V and 4 bases at J, with 7 bases in the middle. CDR3 loop: CASRQGYNEQFF. The CDR3, as DNA: TGTGCCAGCAGGCAGGGATACAATGAGCAGTTCTTC. Drawing the rest from reference TRBV2 and TRBJ2-1, the complete variable domain is EPEVTQTPSHQVTQMGQEVILRCVPISNHLYFYWYRQILGQKVEFLVSFYNNEISEKSEIFDDQFSVERPDGSNFTLKIRSTKLEDSAMYFCASRQGYNEQFFGPGTRLTVL.

The chain links TRBV11-3 to TRBJ2-7; D uncertain. Germline CDR1 reads SGHNT; CDR2 reads YENEEA. Trimming took off 5 bases at V and 4 bases at J, with 9 bases between the two ends. This CDR3 spans 12 amino acids. CDR3 coding DNA: TGTGCCAGCAGCCTCCAGGAATACGAGCAGTACTTC. Translating gives CASSLQEYEQYF.

The DNA of the CDR3 is TGTGCCAGCAGCTTAGCGGCCTCCGCATACGAGCAGTACTTC. It encodes CASSLAASAYEQYF. The rearrangement links TRBV7-8 to TRBJ2-7; unclear D gene. This CDR3 comprises 14 residues. V was pared by 0 bases and J by 4 bases, with 10 bases between. The germline CDR1 and CDR2 sequences are SGHVS and FQNEAQ.

The chain uses TRBV11-2 and TRBJ1-1; no clear D gene. Germline CDR1 is SGHAT and CDR2 is FQNNGV. Trimming shortened V by 3 bases and J by 4 bases, and 12 bases separated the two germline ends. The CDR3 runs to 14 residues. The CDR3 region has the DNA TGTGCCAGCAGCTTTCCGACGAGGAGCACTGAAGCTTTCTTT. This gives the protein CASSFPTRSTEAFF.

V and J are TRBV15 and TRBJ1-6; no clear D. V shed 0 bases and J shed 10 bases, with 7 bases lying between them. This CDR3 contains 13 residues. Germline V CDR1 and CDR2: LNHNV, YYDKDF (reference sequence). The CDR3 region has the DNA TGTGCCACCAGCAGAGATCTAGCCTCACCCCTCCACTTT. This sequence encodes CATSRDLASPLHF.

This chain links TRBV28 with TRBJ1-1; D remains ambiguous. The germline V gene encodes CDR1 MDHEN and CDR2 SYDVKM. The V end was cut by 2 bases, the J end by 3 bases, with 7 bases between. The CDR3 contains 13 residues. The CDR3 is CASSLKPHTEAFF. Here the CDR3 DNA reads TGTGCCAGCAGTTTAAAGCCACACACTGAAGCTTTCTTT.

This clone was seen more than once but under ten times. The chain uses TRBV12-3 or TRBV12-4 and TRBJ2-1; possibly TRBD2 for D (7 bases). This CDR3 spans 13 amino acids. Trimming removed 1 base from V and 9 bases from J, with 10 bases in between. The DNA of the CDR3 is TGTGCCAGCAGTTTAGAGGGGGGGTTTGAGCAGTTCTTC. Translation gives CASSLEGGFEQFF.

The chain employs TRBV5-1 and TRBJ2-3; D call uncertain. Germline-derived CDR1 and CDR2 are SGHRS and YFSETQ. CDR3 length equals 13 residues. Trimming cost V 3 bases and J 4 bases, with 9 bases left between them. The CDR3 region has the DNA TGCGCCAGCAGCTACCCTGGAGCAGATACGCAGTATTTT. This encodes CASSYPGADTQYF.

The rearrangement uses TRBV5-5 and TRBJ1-4; 10 bases are shared with TRBD1. Per germline, CDR1 SGHKS and CDR2 YYEKEE (reference sequence). Trimming took 4 bases from V and 1 from J; bases not matched to a gene: 7. There are 17 residues in the CDR3. Written as DNA, the CDR3 is TGTGCCAGCAGCCCGACAGGGGGCGCCGGAACTAATGAAAAACTGTTTTTT. It translates to CASSPTGGAGTNEKLFF.

The genes are TRBV7-9 and TRBJ2-5, with no clear D. V was pared by 3 bases and J by 5 bases, with 13 bases between. Germline CDR1 SEHNR, CDR2 FQNEAQ (reference sequence). The CDR3 runs to 14 residues. This chain's CDR3 is CASSFFSVGETQYF. CDR3 sequence (DNA): TGTGCCAGCAGCTTTTTTAGTGTCGGTGAGACCCAGTACTTC.

The rearrangement joins TRBV12-3 or TRBV12-4 to TRBJ2-5, with a possible D match to TRBD2 (5 bases). Deletions cut 3 bases from V and 5 bases from J, with 10 bases between. The CDR3 is 13 amino acids. CDR3 sequence reads: CASSLRVYETQYF. CDR3 coding DNA: TGTGCCAGCAGTTTGAGGGTTTACGAGACCCAGTACTTC.

The gene calls are TRBV19 and TRBJ2-7; 12 positions agree with TRBD1. CDR1 and CDR2 from the germline V gene are LNHDA and SQIVND (reference sequence). The CDR3 is 14 amino acids. Trimming at V came to 6 bases and at J to 5 bases, leaving 5 bases not matched to a gene. The CDR3 sequence: CASRTGQGANEQYF. DNA for the CDR3: TGTGCCAGTAGGACGGGACAGGGGGCGAACGAGCAGTACTTC.

J is TRBJ2-2 and V is TRBV6-6; TRBD2 matches 7 bases. CDR3 length: 16 residues. Trimming removed 6 bases from V and 5 bases from J; junction bases left unmatched: 12. The germline gives CDR1 MNHNY, CDR2 SVGAGI (reference sequence). The CDR3 here is CASSNPGGGGTGELFF. The DNA for the CDR3 is TGTGCCAGCAGCAACCCCGGTGGGGGGGGGACCGGGGAGCTGTTTTTT.

V is TRBV5-6 and J is TRBJ2-7; D gene ambiguous. Between the trimmed V and J ends, which lost 6 bases and 3 bases, there was a span of 7 bases. Germline V gene lookup returns CDR1 SGHDT and CDR2 YYEEEE. The CDR3 runs 11 residues. CDR3 bases: TGTGCCAGCACCCGGTACTACGAGCAGTACTTC. Protein sequence: CASTRYYEQYF.

The chain combines TRBV27 with TRBJ1-2; D gene ambiguous. CDR3 size: 16 residues. V lost 4 bases and J 0 bases, leaving 15 bases between the germline ends. Looked up from germline, CDR1 is MNHEY and CDR2 is SMNVEV (reference sequence). CDR3 nucleotides: TGTGCCAGCAGTTCTCAAACCAAGACATCTAACTATGGCTACACCTTC. It specifies CASSSQTKTSNYGYTF.

The J gene is TRBJ2-2, the V gene TRBV5-4; D gene ambiguous. V was trimmed by 0 bases and J by 4 bases, leaving 7 bases between them. Germline-derived CDR1 and CDR2 are SGHNT and YYREEE (reference sequence). The CDR3 contains 14 residues. The CDR3, as DNA: TGTGCCAGCAGCTTGGAGTCCGGCACCGGGGAGCTGTTTTTT. Its translation: CASSLESGTGELFF.

This sequence joins TRBV6-5 and TRBJ2-5, with D possibly matching TRBD1 (6 bases). This CDR3 spans 15 amino acids. Trimming removed 0 bases at V and 2 bases at J, with 10 bases between. CDR1 is MNHEY, CDR2 SVGAGI, per germline. The CDR3 loop reads CASSYSIGQQETQYF. The CDR3 DNA reads as TGTGCCAGCAGTTACTCGATCGGACAGCAAGAGACCCAGTACTTC.